Listed here are 5 T cell receptor beta chains from one sample, sequenced in a study of response to subunit inactivated influenza vaccine. TCRdb analysed the RT-PCR reads with MiXCR anew, one entry per CDR3 protein. The top ten hold under 13% of the sample, which has fewer than 200,000 distinct CDR3 sequences, 9.2% seen once. The sequencing used non-naive T cells sorted from PBMCs, collected on the day of vaccination. These TCRs come from a man aged 45-60 years who received an inactivated influenza vaccine.

This clonotype has only a few counts. The chain recombines TRBV20-1 with TRBJ1-4, with 7 bases lining up with TRBD1. CDR3 length: 15 amino acids. Trimming at V came to 1 base and at J to 7 bases, leaving 9 bases not matched to a gene. Looked up from germline, CDR1 is DFQATT and CDR2 is SNEGSKA (reference sequence). The CDR3 DNA sequence: TGCAGTGCTAGAGTGCCAGGGGGGGCGGGTGAAAAACTGTTTTTT. Translating gives CSARVPGGAGEKLFF.

This clonotype was observed many times. The rearrangement uses TRBV4-2 and TRBJ2-2, with D tentatively TRBD2 (5 bases). The germline V gene has CDR1 LGHNA and CDR2 YNFKEQ. Trimming shortened V by 0 bases and J by 7 bases, and 12 bases separated the two germline ends. CDR3 length: 15 residues. The CDR3 spells CASSQDGPRGGELFF. CDR3 in DNA: TGTGCCAGCAGCCAAGACGGACCCCGGGGCGGGGAGCTGTTTTTT.

The rearrangement joins TRBV5-1 to TRBJ2-7; 11 bases align to TRBD2. This CDR3 has 15 residues. V was clipped by 4 bases and J by 5 bases; unmatched bases: 8. Germline V gene lookup returns CDR1 SGHRS and CDR2 YFSETQ. This chain's CDR3 is CASSQTSGNFHEQYF. In DNA, the CDR3 is TGCGCCAGCAGCCAGACTAGCGGGAACTTCCACGAGCAGTACTTC.

Worth noting for this clonotype: One end of the junction does not line up with germline, which may come from a read error. CDR3 sequence reads: CASSNLRWGTKAFF. The CDR3 DNA sequence: TGTGCCAGCAGTAACCTGAGGTGGGGCACTAAAGCTTTCTTT. The chain joins TRBV6-5 to TRBJ1-1, with a possible D match to TRBD1 (5 bases). CDR1 is MNHEY, CDR2 SVGAGI, per germline. The CDR3 runs 14 residues.

This chain links TRBV11-2 with TRBJ2-7; a possible D gene is TRBD1 (5 bases). The V and J ends lost 0 bases and 3 bases respectively, with 12 bases between them. Germline CDR1 is SGHAT and CDR2 is FQNNGV. CDR3 size: 15 residues. CDR3 coding DNA: TGTGCCAGCAGCTTAGAAGTGGGGCAGCGCTACGAGCAGTACTTC. This gives the protein CASSLEVGQRYEQYF.